This TCR beta chain was retrieved from a study of blood T cell repertoires in COVID-19. TCRdb's copy holds only in-frame clones and misses some; the assay was immunoSEQ multiplex PCR. Here the sample spans over 70,000 clones, 65% to 85% being singletons. The ends were cut back, 4 bases at V and 6 bases at J, with 15 bases in the middle. Germline assignment: CDR1 SNHLY and CDR2 FYNNEI. The length of the CDR3 is 14 residues. This clone was seen a single time. The sequencing sample was made of peripheral blood. The chain has TRBV2 and TRBJ1-2; TRBD1 is a possible D gene (5 bases). This TCR derives from a human donor in a cohort sampled during active COVID-19. CDR3 sequence (DNA): TGTGCCAGCAGTGTCGGCTCAGGGCTTGATGGCTACACCTTC. As protein: CASSVGSGLDGYTF.